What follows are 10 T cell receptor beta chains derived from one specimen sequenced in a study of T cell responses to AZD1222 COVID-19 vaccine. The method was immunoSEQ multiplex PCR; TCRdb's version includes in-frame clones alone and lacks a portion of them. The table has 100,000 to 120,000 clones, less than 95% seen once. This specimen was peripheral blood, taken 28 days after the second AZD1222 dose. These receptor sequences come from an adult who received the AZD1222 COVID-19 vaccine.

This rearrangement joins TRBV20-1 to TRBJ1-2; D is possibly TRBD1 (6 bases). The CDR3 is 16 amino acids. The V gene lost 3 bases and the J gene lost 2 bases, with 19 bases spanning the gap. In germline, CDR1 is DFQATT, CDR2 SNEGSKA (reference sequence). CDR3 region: CSASLWGGTGNYGYTF. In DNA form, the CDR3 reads TGCAGTGCTAGTCTTTGGGGGGGTACAGGGAACTATGGCTACACCTTC.

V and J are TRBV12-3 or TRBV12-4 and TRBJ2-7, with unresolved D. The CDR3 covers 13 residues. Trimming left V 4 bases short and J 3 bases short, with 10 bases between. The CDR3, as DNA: TGTGCCAGCAGTTGGAATAGGTACTACGAGCAGTACTTC. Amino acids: CASSWNRYYEQYF.

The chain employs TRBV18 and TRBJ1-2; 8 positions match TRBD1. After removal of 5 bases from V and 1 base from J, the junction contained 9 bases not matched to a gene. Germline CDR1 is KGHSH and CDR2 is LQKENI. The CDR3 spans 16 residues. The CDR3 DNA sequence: TGTGCCAGCTCAGCCTCCACAGGGGGGGTTAACTATGGCTACACCTTC. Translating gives CASSASTGGVNYGYTF.

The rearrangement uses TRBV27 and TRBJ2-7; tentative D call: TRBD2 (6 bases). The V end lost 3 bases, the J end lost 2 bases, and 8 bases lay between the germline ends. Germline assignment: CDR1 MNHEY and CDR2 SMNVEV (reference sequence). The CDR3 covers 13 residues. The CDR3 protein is CASSFAGTYEQYF. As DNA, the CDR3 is TGTGCCAGCAGTTTCGCGGGGACCTACGAGCAGTACTTC.

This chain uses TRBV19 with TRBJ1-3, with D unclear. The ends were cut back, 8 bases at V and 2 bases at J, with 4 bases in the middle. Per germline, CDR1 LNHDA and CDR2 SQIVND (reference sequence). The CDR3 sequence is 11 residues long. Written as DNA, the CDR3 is TGTGCCAGTGTAACTGGAAACACCATATATTTT. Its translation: CASVTGNTIYF.

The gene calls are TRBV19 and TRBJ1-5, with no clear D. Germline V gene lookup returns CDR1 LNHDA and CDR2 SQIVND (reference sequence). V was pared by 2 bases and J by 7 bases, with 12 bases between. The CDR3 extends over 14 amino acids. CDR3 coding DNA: TGTGCCAGTAGTATATCGCCCAGGCAACAGCCCCAGCATTTT. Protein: CASSISPRQQPQHF.

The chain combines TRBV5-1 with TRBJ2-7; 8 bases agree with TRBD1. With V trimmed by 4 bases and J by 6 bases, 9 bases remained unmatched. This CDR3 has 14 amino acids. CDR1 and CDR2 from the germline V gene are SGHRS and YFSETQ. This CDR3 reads CASSTRQGNSEQYF. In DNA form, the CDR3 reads TGCGCCAGCAGCACCCGACAGGGGAACAGCGAGCAGTACTTC.

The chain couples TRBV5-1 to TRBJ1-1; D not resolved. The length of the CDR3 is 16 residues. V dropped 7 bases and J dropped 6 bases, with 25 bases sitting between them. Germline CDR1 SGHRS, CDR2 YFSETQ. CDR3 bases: TGCGCCAGCGAATCAGGTACGCAGCGCCAGCAAGCTGAAGCTTTCTTT. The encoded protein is CASESGTQRQQAEAFF. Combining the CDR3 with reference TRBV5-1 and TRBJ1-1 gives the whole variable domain KAGVTQTPRYLIKTRGQQVTLSCSPISGHRSVSWYQQTPGQGLQFLFEYFSETQRNKGNFPGRFSGRQFSNSRSEMNVSTLELGDSALYLCASESGTQRQQAEAFFGQGTRLTVV.

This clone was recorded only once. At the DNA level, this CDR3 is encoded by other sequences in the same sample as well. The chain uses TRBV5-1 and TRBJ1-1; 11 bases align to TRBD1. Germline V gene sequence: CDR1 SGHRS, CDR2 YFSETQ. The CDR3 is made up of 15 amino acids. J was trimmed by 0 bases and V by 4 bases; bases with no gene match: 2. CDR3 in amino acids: CASSRDRGMNTEAFF. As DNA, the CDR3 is TGCGCCAGCAGCCGGGACAGGGGGATGAACACTGAAGCTTTCTTT.

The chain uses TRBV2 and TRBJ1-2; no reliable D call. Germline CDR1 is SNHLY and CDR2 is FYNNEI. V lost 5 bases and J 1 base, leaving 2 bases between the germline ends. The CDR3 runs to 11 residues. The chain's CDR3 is CASSSNYGYTF. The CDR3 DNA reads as TGTGCCAGCAGTAGTAACTATGGCTACACCTTC.